What follows are 30 T cell receptor beta chains derived from one specimen sequenced in a study of PD-1 blockade in classical Hodgkin lymphoma (dated by TCRdb to about 2020). Libraries were prepared through the immunoSEQ multiplex PCR assay. Not all clones reach the TCRdb copy of this immuneACCESS table, which keeps in-frame sequences only. Checked studies attribute under half of the gap to unresolved V genes and leave the rest unexplained. In all, the sample holds fewer than 25,000 clones, and 70% to 85% of those were seen once. The ten most abundant clones make up roughly 42% of the sample. Read against the paper, the sample's time point label means: cycle 2 day 1 (C2D1) of nivolumab. Every trial patient had relapsed after autologous stem cell transplantation, and cohorts A, B and C differed in prior brentuximab vedotin exposure. The sequencing here drew on peripheral blood mononuclear cells (PBMCs), taken before the second cycle of nivolumab. All receptors derive from a human donor with classical Hodgkin lymphoma.

The chain links TRBV28 to TRBJ2-1, with D perhaps TRBD1 or TRBD2 (6 bases each). Germline CDR1 and CDR2: MDHEN and SYDVKM. Deletions cut 4 bases from V and 0 bases from J, with 25 bases between. This CDR3 contains 20 residues. CDR3 loop: CASSSFPSVGGLSSYNEQFF. The CDR3 nucleotides read TGTGCCAGCAGTTCCTTCCCTAGCGTAGGGGGGTTAAGCTCCTACAATGAGCAGTTCTTC.

This clone was seen a single time. This rearrangement joins TRBV30 to TRBJ1-5; TRBD1 matches 10 bases. CDR3 length: 16 amino acids. Per the germline V gene, CDR1 is GTSNPN and CDR2 is SVGIG (reference sequence). The junction had 10 bases not matched to a gene; V was cut back by 3 bases and J by 5 bases. The CDR3 DNA follows: TGTGCCTGGAGCGTTCGCGCGGGGACAGGGGATCAGCCCCAGCATTTT. This sequence encodes CAWSVRAGTGDQPQHF.

This chain connects TRBV25-1 to TRBJ2-3; 7 bases line up with TRBD1. The CDR3 loop spans 14 amino acids. Germline V gene data show CDR1 as MGHDK and CDR2 as SYGVNS. V was pared by 5 bases and J by 1 base, with 3 bases of the junction left unmatched. CDR3 sequence: CASSNTGGTDTQYF. Here the CDR3 DNA reads TGTGCCAGCAGTAATACAGGGGGCACAGATACGCAGTATTTT.

The rearrangement uses TRBV6-1 and TRBJ1-2; D remains ambiguous. Germline CDR1 MNHNS, CDR2 SASEGT. The CDR3 is made up of 12 amino acids. V was cut by 3 bases and J by 2 bases, with 4 bases left in between. The CDR3 loop reads CASSDANYGYTF. The CDR3, as DNA: TGTGCCAGCAGTGACGCAAACTATGGCTACACCTTC.

The V and J genes are TRBV9 and TRBJ2-1; D perhaps matches TRBD1 (6 bases). The germline V gene has CDR1 SGDLS and CDR2 YYNGEE. With 3 bases removed from V and 2 bases from J, the gap between germline ends came to 9 bases. The CDR3 sequence is 14 residues long. CDR3 sequence reads: CASSDRAPYNEQFF. The CDR3 DNA reads TGTGCCAGCAGCGACAGGGCCCCCTACAATGAGCAGTTCTTC.

The chain links TRBV5-4 to TRBJ2-3, with D possibly being TRBD2 (5 bases). CDR1 SGHNT and CDR2 YYREEE come from the germline V gene (reference sequence). V gave up 4 bases and J gave up 2 bases, with 11 bases separating them. This CDR3 is built from 14 residues. DNA of the CDR3: TGTGCCAGCAGCCGTCGGACTGCCACAGATACGCAGTATTTT. Its translation is CASSRRTATDTQYF.

The chain recombines TRBV19 with TRBJ1-5; D remains ambiguous. Germline V gene lookup returns CDR1 LNHDA and CDR2 SQIVND (reference sequence). The CDR3 is 13 residues long. V lost 6 bases and J 5 bases, leaving 11 bases between the germline ends. DNA of the CDR3: TGTGCCAGTAGCTTGCAGTGGGATCAGCCCCAGCATTTT. Translating it yields CASSLQWDQPQHF.

V and J are TRBV20-1 and TRBJ2-7, with a tentative D call TRBD2 (5 bases). Germline V gene data show CDR1 as DFQATT and CDR2 as SNEGSKA (reference sequence). The length of the CDR3 is 11 residues. Between the trimmed V and J ends, which lost 0 bases and 6 bases, there was a span of 6 bases. CDR3 nucleotides: TGCAGTGCTAGAGATGCGGGCGAGCAGTACTTC. This gives the protein CSARDAGEQYF.

The chain recombines TRBV12-5 with TRBJ2-1, with 8 positions matching TRBD1. CDR1 and CDR2 (germline): LGHNT, FRNRAP. The CDR3 sequence is 15 residues long. V lost 5 bases to trimming and J lost 7 bases; unmatched junction nucleotides: 10. The CDR3 is CASGLSSGGVNEQFF. Here the CDR3 DNA reads TGTGCTAGTGGTCTCAGCTCAGGGGGCGTAAATGAGCAGTTCTTC.

The rearrangement joins TRBV4-2 to TRBJ2-3; 13 bases agree with TRBD2. Per germline, CDR1 LGHNA and CDR2 YNFKEQ. The CDR3 runs to 18 residues. With V trimmed by 1 base and J by 7 bases, 11 bases remained unmatched. In DNA, the CDR3 is TGTGCCAGCAGCCAAGGAGGGGGGACTAGCGGGAATCGAAATACGCAGTATTTT. It specifies CASSQGGGTSGNRNTQYF.

The chain joins TRBV28 to TRBJ2-2, with 12 nucleotides matching TRBD2. This CDR3 is built from 15 residues. The germline gives CDR1 MDHEN, CDR2 SYDVKM. With 6 bases clipped from V and 7 bases from J, the junction kept 6 bases outside the gene matches. CDR3 bases: TGTGCCAGCAGGCGGAAGGGACTAGCGGGCGGGGAGCTGTTTTTT. The encoded protein is CASRRKGLAGGELFF.

This chain uses TRBV19 with TRBJ2-1; D is tentatively TRBD1 or TRBD2 (6 bases each). V dropped 5 bases and J dropped 3 bases, with 17 bases sitting between them. Germline assignment: CDR1 LNHDA and CDR2 SQIVND (reference sequence). The CDR3 runs 16 residues. This chain's CDR3 is CASSPMSGAIYNEQFF. DNA for the CDR3: TGTGCCAGTAGTCCGATGTCGGGGGCCATCTACAATGAGCAGTTCTTC.

About this clone itself: Other DNA sequences of this sample code for an identical CDR3. This chain uses TRBV5-1 with TRBJ1-1, with 10 bases that match TRBD1. V lost 4 bases and J lost 3; bases outside the gene matches: 6. This CDR3 is built from 15 residues. Germline V gene lookup returns CDR1 SGHRS and CDR2 YFSETQ. Here the CDR3 reads CASSLTGGRDTEAFF. Here the CDR3 DNA reads TGCGCCAGCAGCCTGACAGGGGGCCGGGACACTGAAGCTTTCTTT.

The chain employs TRBV7-8 and TRBJ2-7; weak D call: TRBD1 (6 bases). Germline CDR1 SGHVS, CDR2 FQNEAQ. The CDR3 is 15 amino acids. The V gene lost 5 bases and the J gene lost 2 bases, with 16 bases spanning the gap. DNA for the CDR3: TGTGCCAGCAGCGAGCCCCCGACAGGAACCTACGAGCAGTACTTC. Protein sequence: CASSEPPTGTYEQYF.

This chain links TRBV6-5 with TRBJ2-2; D not resolved. The germline V gene has CDR1 MNHEY and CDR2 SVGAGI. V was trimmed by 5 bases and J by 6 bases, leaving 13 bases between them. The CDR3 loop spans 14 amino acids. The CDR3 loop reads CASSPPGVPGELFF. CDR3 sequence (DNA): TGTGCCAGCAGTCCTCCGGGTGTGCCCGGGGAGCTGTTTTTT.

The chain joins TRBV19 to TRBJ1-2; D may be TRBD1 (5 bases). In germline, CDR1 is LNHDA, CDR2 SQIVND (reference sequence). The CDR3 loop spans 14 amino acids. V shed 0 bases and J shed 3 bases, with 8 bases lying between them. CDR3 sequence: CASSIDQGDYGYTF. The CDR3 bases are TGTGCCAGTAGTATAGACCAGGGCGACTATGGCTACACCTTC. The full variable domain, with the rest looked up from reference TRBV19 and TRBJ1-2, is DGGITQSPKYLFRKEGQNVTLSCEQNLNHDAMYWYRQDPGQGLRLIYYSQIVNDFQKGDIAEGYSVSREKKESFPLTVTSAQKNPTAFYLCASSIDQGDYGYTFGSGTRLTVV.

The chain recombines TRBV5-1 with TRBJ1-3; D remains unclear. CDR3 length: 15 residues. CDR1 and CDR2 (germline): SGHRS, YFSETQ. The V and J ends lost 3 bases and 4 bases respectively, with 14 bases between them. CDR3 sequence (DNA): TGCGCCAGCAGCTCTCATACCGCGAGAGGAAACACCATATATTTT. This sequence encodes CASSSHTARGNTIYF.

The J gene is TRBJ1-1, the V gene TRBV9, with D hard to call. The CDR3 is 13 residues long. Trimming took 3 bases from V and 4 from J, leaving 10 bases between them. Germline loops: CDR1 SGDLS, CDR2 YYNGEE. The CDR3 region is CASSGTGGTEAFF. CDR3 nucleotides: TGTGCCAGCAGCGGGACGGGAGGCACTGAAGCTTTCTTT.

The chain recombines TRBV11-3 with TRBJ1-4; D remains unclear. Per germline, CDR1 SGHNT and CDR2 YENEEA. Trimming took off 5 bases at V and 5 bases at J, with 18 bases between the two ends. The CDR3 is 16 residues long. The CDR3 nucleotides read TGTGCCAGCAGCCGCTCGGGTCCGGGGTTGAATGAAAAACTGTTTTTT. As protein: CASSRSGPGLNEKLFF.

V and J are TRBV5-1 and TRBJ2-4, with D possibly being TRBD1 or TRBD2 (6 bases each). The CDR3 loop spans 15 amino acids. Germline lookup yields CDR1 SGHRS and CDR2 YFSETQ. Trimming left V 5 bases short and J 1 base short, with 13 bases between. Here the CDR3 DNA reads TGCGCCAGCAGGGGGGGCGTCGGGGCCAAAAACATTCAGTACTTC. Translating gives CASRGGVGAKNIQYF.

CDR3 region: CASSPRQGYEQYF. The CDR3 nucleotides are TGTGCCAGCAGTCCCCGACAGGGTTACGAGCAGTACTTC. The chain recombines TRBV6-6 with TRBJ2-7; 7 nucleotides match TRBD1. Germline V lookup: CDR1 MNHNY, CDR2 SVGAGI (reference sequence). Unmatched junction bases numbered 5, after V lost 5 bases and J lost 4 bases. The CDR3 extends over 13 amino acids.

This clone is labeled medium-sized. The chain carries TRBV10-3 and TRBJ2-2; 9 positions agree with TRBD1. CDR3 length: 15 residues. Losses at the gene ends were 3 bases for V and 7 bases for J; bases not matched to a gene: 6. The germline V gene has CDR1 ENHRY and CDR2 SYGVKD. DNA of the CDR3: TGTGCCATCAGTGAAATCCGGACAGGGGACGGGGAGCTGTTTTTT. It encodes CAISEIRTGDGELFF.

V usage is TRBV2 and J usage is TRBJ1-5; D gene unclear. The CDR3 sequence is 13 residues long. Germline CDR1 reads SNHLY; CDR2 reads FYNNEI. The germline V and J ends were trimmed by 6 bases and 5 bases, with 11 bases remaining between them. CDR3 amino acids: CASSGRVHQPQHF. Written as DNA, the CDR3 is TGTGCCAGCAGCGGACGGGTCCATCAGCCCCAGCATTTT. The full variable domain, in which reference TRBV2 and TRBJ1-5 provide the parts outside the CDR3, is EPEVTQTPSHQVTQMGQEVILRCVPISNHLYFYWYRQILGQKVEFLVSFYNNEISEKSEIFDDQFSVERPDGSNFTLKIRSTKLEDSAMYFCASSGRVHQPQHFGDGTRLSIL.

This chain connects TRBV6-5 to TRBJ1-2; D uncertain. The CDR3 covers 14 residues. V lost 0 bases, J lost 1 base, and 6 bases lay in between. Germline values: CDR1 MNHEY, CDR2 SVGAGI. The DNA for the CDR3 is TGTGCCAGCAGTTACTCGCAGGTTAACTATGGCTACACCTTC. Translated: CASSYSQVNYGYTF.

This clone was seen a few times. This sequence joins TRBV29-1 and TRBJ1-2, with a weak D call TRBD1 (5 bases). The CDR3 sequence is 13 residues long. Germline loops: CDR1 SQVTM, CDR2 ANQGSEA. V lost 3 bases, J lost 4 bases, and 12 bases lay in between. CDR3 DNA: TGCAGCGTTGATAAGGGGTCGGGCTATGGCTACACCTTC. Protein sequence: CSVDKGSGYGYTF.

The chain is built from TRBV7-2 and TRBJ2-7; TRBD2 matches 7 bases. Germline lookup yields CDR1 SGHTA and CDR2 FQGNSA. The V gene end was trimmed by 6 bases and the J gene end by 7 bases; junction bases not matched to a gene: 12. The CDR3 has 14 amino acids. The CDR3 spells CASSQRSAGQEQYF. CDR3 sequence (DNA): TGTGCCAGCAGTCAGAGATCAGCGGGGCAAGAGCAGTACTTC.

The rearrangement uses TRBV27 and TRBJ1-2; D perhaps matches TRBD1 (6 bases). The CDR3 spans 15 residues. Trimming removed 1 base at V and 4 bases at J, with 13 bases between. Germline loops: CDR1 MNHEY, CDR2 SMNVEV (reference sequence). CDR3 sequence: CASSLYGGGSYGYTF. DNA of the CDR3: TGTGCCAGCAGTTTATATGGGGGCGGGAGCTATGGCTACACCTTC.

V is TRBV6-6 and J is TRBJ1-1, with D unresolved. The CDR3 is made up of 14 amino acids. The V gene lost 2 bases and the J gene lost 1 base, with 8 bases spanning the gap. Germline CDR1 MNHNY, CDR2 SVGAGI (reference sequence). The CDR3 region is CASSYHARNTEAFF. DNA of the CDR3: TGTGCCAGCAGTTACCATGCCAGGAACACTGAAGCTTTCTTT.

The V and J genes are TRBV11-2 and TRBJ2-1; 11 bases agree with TRBD1. CDR3 length: 15 residues. Germline V CDR1 and CDR2: SGHAT, FQNNGV. After removal of 1 base from V and 9 bases from J, the junction contained 5 bases not matched to a gene. The DNA of the CDR3 is TGTGCCAGCAGCTTAGTGGGACAGGGGGGTCGTGAGCAGTTCTTC. This sequence encodes CASSLVGQGGREQFF.

This chain uses TRBV7-9 with TRBJ2-1; possibly TRBD1 or TRBD2 for D (6 bases each). V was pared by 1 base and J by 7 bases, with 14 bases between. The germline V gene has CDR1 SEHNR and CDR2 FQNEAQ (reference sequence). The CDR3 contains 15 residues. For the CDR3, the DNA is TGTGCCAGCAGCTTAGGGACAGACGGGGGAAATGAGCAGTTCTTC. This sequence encodes CASSLGTDGGNEQFF.